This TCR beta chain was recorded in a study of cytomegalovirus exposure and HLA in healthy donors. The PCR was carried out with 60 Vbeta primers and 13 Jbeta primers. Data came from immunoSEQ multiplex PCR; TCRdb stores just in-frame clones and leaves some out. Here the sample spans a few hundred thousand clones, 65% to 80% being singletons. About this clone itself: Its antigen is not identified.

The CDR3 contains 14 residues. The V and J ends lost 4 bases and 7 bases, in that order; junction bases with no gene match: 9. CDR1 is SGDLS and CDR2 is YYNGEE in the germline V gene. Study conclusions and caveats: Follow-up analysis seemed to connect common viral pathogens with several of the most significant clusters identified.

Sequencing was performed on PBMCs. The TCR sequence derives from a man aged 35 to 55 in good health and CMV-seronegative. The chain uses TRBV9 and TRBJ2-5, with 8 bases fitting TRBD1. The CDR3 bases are TGTGCCAGCAGCCCCAGACAGGGGCCAGGGACCCAGTACTTC. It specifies CASSPRQGPGTQYF.